These T cell receptor beta chains were read from a single sample in a study of T cell responses to AZD1222 COVID-19 vaccine. TCRdb's copy holds only in-frame clones and misses some; the assay was immunoSEQ multiplex PCR. This table has more than 95,000 clones, approximately 89% appearing once. The specimen comprised peripheral blood, sampled 28 days after the second AZD1222 dose. The receptors were sampled from an adult who received the AZD1222 COVID-19 vaccine. Each CDR3 is given with its conserved first and last residue. A D gene is named only where the DNA matches it firmly. Rows may omit the clone size; those that give it use once, few, many or a size class.

j_call	v_call	clone_size	d_call	cdr3_nt	cdr3_aa
TRBJ1-1	TRBV5-1	-	-	TGCGCCAGCAGAGTCGGGAACCGGTTGAACACTGAAGCTTTCTTT	CASRVGNRLNTEAFF
TRBJ1-3	TRBV19	-	-	TGTGCCAGTAGCTTACGGCAAGGCACCATATATTTT	CASSLRQGTIYF
TRBJ2-7	TRBV20-1	-	-	TGCAGTGCTATAGCGACCTACGAGCAGTACTTC	CSAIATYEQYF
TRBJ2-1	TRBV24-1	-	TRBD2	TGTGCCACCAGTGAGCTCCCCGGGACTAGCGGCAATGAGCAGTTCTTC	CATSELPGTSGNEQFF
TRBJ1-6	TRBV7-2	-	TRBD1	TGTGCCAGCAGCCGCCGGACAGGAGACCCCCAGAGGCCCCTCCACTTT	CASSRRTGDPQRPLHF
TRBJ2-7	TRBV5-4	-	TRBD2	TGTGCCAGCAGCTTGGTGGCTAGCGGGAGGGCCCCCGAGCAGTACTTC	CASSLVASGRAPEQYF
TRBJ1-1	TRBV19	-	-	TGTGCCAGCGTTCAACAGGGTGCGAACACTGAAGCTTTCTTT	CASVQQGANTEAFF
TRBJ1-1	TRBV4-1	-	-	TGCGCCAGCAGCCATGGTGACAGGAACACTGAAGCTTTCTTT	CASSHGDRNTEAFF
TRBJ1-3	TRBV24-1	few	-	TGTGCCACCAGTGAGGGTCTTGGAAACACCATATATTTT	CATSEGLGNTIYF
TRBJ1-2	TRBV28	-	-	TGTGCCAGCAGTTTCCGCCGGGGGGTCTATGGCTACACCTTC	CASSFRRGVYGYTF
TRBJ2-5	TRBV12-3/TRBV12-4	-	TRBD1	TGTGCCAGCGTAGGGGGCAACCAAGAGACCCAGTACTTC	CASVGGNQETQYF
TRBJ2-5	TRBV7-9	once	TRBD2	TGTGCCAGCAGCCAACTAGCGGGACACAAAGAGACCCAGTACTTC	CASSQLAGHKETQYF
TRBJ1-2	TRBV6-5	once	-	TGTGCCAGCAGTCGTGTGGGGCGCCAGGACTATGGCTACACCTTC	CASSRVGRQDYGYTF
TRBJ2-1	TRBV20-1	-	-	TGCAGTGCTAGTAAGGGGGGTGAGCAGTTCTTC	CSASKGGEQFF
TRBJ1-4	TRBV5-4	-	-	TGTGCCAGCAGCTTGGCCCCCAGGCAGGGTGGCCGAAAACTGTTTTTT	CASSLAPRQGGRKLFF
TRBJ2-3	TRBV7-8	-	TRBD2	TGTGCCAGTGCCGGGACTAGCAAGAATACGCAGTATTTT	CASAGTSKNTQYF
TRBJ2-3	TRBV4-3	-	-	TGCGCCAGCAGCCAAGACGCCTACACAGATACGCAGTATTTT	CASSQDAYTDTQYF
TRBJ2-3	TRBV9	-	-	TGTGCCAGCAGCCCCCGAGGACACCCTAGCACAGATACGCAGTATTTT	CASSPRGHPSTDTQYF
TRBJ2-2	TRBV4-3	once	TRBD1	TGCGCCAGCAGCCAGATTATATCCGGGACAGGGAACACCGGGGAGCTGTTTTTT	CASSQIISGTGNTGELFF
TRBJ1-4	TRBV14	-	-	TGTGCCAGCAGCCTTCCAGGAGGCTCAACTAATGAAAAACTGTTTTTT	CASSLPGGSTNEKLFF
TRBJ2-3	TRBV3-1/TRBV3-2	once	TRBD2	TGTGCCAGCAGCCAAGATTGGCCTAGCGGGAGGCCAGATACGCAGTATTTT	CASSQDWPSGRPDTQYF
TRBJ1-1	TRBV6-5	-	-	TGTGCCAGCAGTTACTCAGCGGGAACTATGAACACTGAAGCTTTCTTT	CASSYSAGTMNTEAFF
TRBJ1-2	TRBV27	-	-	TGTGCCAGCAGTTCTACCGGGACGGGTGGAGGCTACACCTTC	CASSSTGTGGGYTF
TRBJ1-1	TRBV19	-	TRBD1	TGTGCCAGTAGGCCGGGACAGGGAAGAGGGAACACTGAAGCTTTCTTT	CASRPGQGRGNTEAFF
TRBJ2-3	TRBV10-1	-	TRBD2	TGCGCCAGCAGTAGGACTAGCGGGAGCCCAGATACGCAGTATTTT	CASSRTSGSPDTQYF
TRBJ2-1	TRBV5-1	-	-	TGCGCCAGCAGCCCCGGGACACCTGCCTACAATGAGCAGTTCTTC	CASSPGTPAYNEQFF
TRBJ1-2	TRBV27	-	-	TGTGCCAGCAGTTTTACGGGTCTAGGGGGCTACACCTTC	CASSFTGLGGYTF
TRBJ2-7	TRBV6-5	once	TRBD2	TGTGCCAGCAGACGGACTAGCGGGAGCTACGAGCAGTACTTC	CASRRTSGSYEQYF
TRBJ2-3	TRBV27	once	-	TGTGCCAGCGCGTCCCTCACAGATACGCAGTATTTT	CASASLTDTQYF